The 15 T cell receptor beta chains below were found in one sample sequenced in a study of vaccination and CD4 T cells after COVID-19. Cultured CD4+ T-cell DNA underwent Oncomine TCR Beta short-read sequencing. TCRdb re-called the PCR reads with MiXCR, one entry per CDR3 protein. The sample holds several thousand distinct CDR3 sequences, more than 50% seen once. Treatment noted: approximately 9-day PBMC culture with coronavirus spike peptide pools or control peptides (ViraFEST assay). The unexposed donor gave CD4+ T cells before the COVID-19 pandemic (2011-2018). Antigens for these TCRs are unknown. The sequenced sample consisted of CD4+ T cells from blood, cultured in vitro. These receptors originate from a human donor in good health.

The J gene is TRBJ1-5, the V gene TRBV6-2 or TRBV6-3; perhaps TRBD1 as D (5 bases). The CDR3 has 15 residues. Trimming shortened V by 5 bases and J by 4 bases, and 15 bases separated the two germline ends. Per the germline V gene, CDR1 is MNHEY and CDR2 is SVGEGT. The CDR3 region has the DNA TGTGCCAGCAGTAGACAGCCTCGTACTAATCAGCCCCAGCATTTT. Translated, it gives CASSRQPRTNQPQHF.

V gene TRBV4-1 combines with J gene TRBJ2-3; no firm D call. This CDR3 spans 12 amino acids. CDR1 MGHRA and CDR2 YSYEKL come from the germline V gene. V gave up 1 base and J gave up 7 bases, with 6 bases separating them. DNA for the CDR3: TGCGCCAGCAGCCAAGGGTCTAATACGCAGTATTTT. It is translated as CASSQGSNTQYF.

The CDR3 coding sequence is TGTGCCAGCAGCTTAGAAGGCGGGGGGAACAGCTACAATGAGCAGTTCTTC. Translating gives CASSLEGGGNSYNEQFF. The chain is built from TRBV7-6 and TRBJ2-1; 8 bases are a match to TRBD2. CDR3 size: 17 residues. The V gene end was trimmed by 1 base and the J gene end by 3 bases; junction bases not matched to a gene: 8. The germline V gene encodes CDR1 SGHVS and CDR2 FNYEAQ.

V gene TRBV5-1 combines with J gene TRBJ1-2; tentative D call: TRBD1 (5 bases). The CDR3 is 14 residues long. The germline V and J ends were trimmed by 2 bases and 4 bases, with 12 bases remaining between them. The V gene's germline CDR1 is SGHRS and CDR2 YFSETQ. Here the CDR3 reads CASSLSGTTYGYTF. The CDR3 DNA reads TGCGCCAGCAGCTTATCAGGGACGACCTATGGCTACACCTTC.

The chain recombines TRBV6-5 with TRBJ1-1; D is undetermined. This CDR3 is 13 amino acids long. In germline, CDR1 is MNHEY, CDR2 SVGAGI. The V end was cut by 0 bases, the J end by 7 bases, with 9 bases between. The CDR3 sequence is CASSYSVGREAFF. In nucleotides, the CDR3 is TGTGCCAGCAGTTACTCGGTTGGCCGTGAAGCTTTCTTT.

To note about this clonotype: One end of the junction is discordant with germline, which a read error may explain. The rearrangement links TRBV6-1 to TRBJ1-5; 8 positions match TRBD1. Germline-derived CDR1 and CDR2 are MNHNS and SASEGT. This CDR3 has 15 residues. CDR3 region: CASREDRGRDQPQHF. The DNA of the CDR3 is TGTGCCAGCAGGGAAGACAGGGGAAGGGATCAGCCCCAGCATTTT.

This rearrangement joins TRBV27 to TRBJ1-2, with 9 bases identical to TRBD1. The CDR3 has 14 amino acids. The V gene's germline CDR1 is MNHEY and CDR2 SMNVEV (reference sequence). V shed 4 bases and J 4 bases; nucleotides not matched to a gene: 4. CDR3 in amino acids: CASSSPTGGYGYTF. DNA for the CDR3: TGTGCCAGCAGTTCTCCGACAGGGGGCTATGGCTACACCTTC.

This clonotype has only a few counts. The gene calls are TRBV6-5 and TRBJ1-2; TRBD1 agrees at 7 bases. V was pared by 2 bases and J by 9 bases, with 27 bases of the junction left unmatched. The CDR3 runs 20 residues. Germline values: CDR1 MNHEY, CDR2 SVGAGI. The CDR3 nucleotides read TGTGCCAGCAGTTACCCGGTCCGCGCGGCGAACCGGGACAGAGTTCTACGCTACACCTTC. Protein product: CASSYPVRAANRDRVLRYTF.

The chain is built from TRBV6-4 and TRBJ2-3, with 8 positions matching TRBD2. J lost 2 bases, V lost 8 bases, and 12 bases had no gene match. Germline V gene data show CDR1 as MRHNA and CDR2 as SNTAGT. The CDR3 consists of 16 residues. The CDR3 loop is CASAPSAGGPTDTQYF. The CDR3 DNA reads TGTGCCAGCGCCCCTTCGGCGGGAGGCCCCACAGATACGCAGTATTTT.

This clonotype is a singleton in its sample. This sequence joins TRBV20-1 and TRBJ2-5, with 10 nucleotides matching TRBD2. Germline values: CDR1 DFQATT, CDR2 SNEGSKA (reference sequence). J was trimmed by 5 bases and V by 3 bases; bases with no gene match: 6. The CDR3 has 14 amino acids. CDR3 coding DNA: TGCAGTGCTAGTCGGGCTAGCGGGGGTGAGACCCAGTACTTC. Protein sequence: CSASRASGGETQYF.

The J gene is TRBJ2-7, the V gene TRBV28; D ambiguous. Trimming left V 4 bases short and J 3 bases short, with 10 bases between. There are 13 residues in the CDR3. Germline V gives CDR1 MDHEN, CDR2 SYDVKM. The CDR3 reads CASSYPGNYEQYF. In nucleotides, the CDR3 is TGTGCCAGCAGTTATCCAGGTAACTACGAGCAGTACTTC.

V gene TRBV6-2 or TRBV6-3 combines with J gene TRBJ2-7; the D gene is possibly TRBD2 (6 bases). The CDR3 runs 15 residues. Germline loops: CDR1 MNHEY, CDR2 SVGEGT. Trimming removed 7 bases at V and 0 bases at J, with 16 bases between. DNA of the CDR3: TGTGCCAGCACCTTAAGCGGAGGGAGCTCCTACGAGCAGTACTTC. It is translated as CASTLSGGSSYEQYF.

The chain uses TRBV5-4 and TRBJ2-5; D is uncertain. CDR3 size: 16 residues. Germline V lookup: CDR1 SGHNT, CDR2 YYREEE (reference sequence). V lost 0 bases to trimming and J lost 1 base, with 13 bases between them. CDR3 region: CASSLEPGLSQETQYF. The CDR3 coding sequence is TGTGCCAGCAGCTTGGAGCCGGGTCTATCCCAAGAGACCCAGTACTTC.

This clonotype has more than one count but fewer than ten. This rearrangement joins TRBV7-9 to TRBJ2-2, with D possibly being TRBD1 (6 bases). CDR1 is SEHNR and CDR2 is FQNEAQ in the germline V gene (reference sequence). The CDR3 has 15 amino acids. Trimming removed 8 bases at V and 5 bases at J, with 18 bases between. CDR3 DNA: TGTGCCAGCGGTCGGGGCAGGGGAGAAACCGGGGAGCTGTTTTTT. It codes for CASGRGRGETGELFF. The full variable domain, in which reference TRBV7-9 and TRBJ2-2 provide the parts outside the CDR3, is DTGVSQNPRHKITKRGQNVTFRCDPISEHNRLYWYRQTLGQGPEFLTYFQNEAQLEKSRLLSDRFSAERPKGSFSTLEIQRTEQGDSAMYLCASGRGRGETGELFFGEGSRLTVL.

This clonotype showed up just a few times. The rearrangement links TRBV10-3 to TRBJ1-5; D remains ambiguous. Germline CDR1 reads ENHRY; CDR2 reads SYGVKD. This CDR3 spans 14 amino acids. Trimming took off 0 bases at V and 2 bases at J, with 5 bases between the two ends. The CDR3 here is CAISESSGNQPQHF. The CDR3 nucleotides are TGTGCCATCAGTGAGTCGAGTGGCAATCAGCCCCAGCATTTT.